This TCR beta chain was observed in a study of cytomegalovirus exposure and HLA in healthy donors. As for the study in general: The 90 to 150 validation repertoires matched the 500 to 750 first-cohort repertoires in platform, a later analysis reported. General study results and limits: Most TCR sequences were rare, but some public TCRs occurred in many donors. The study flagged roughly 160 TCR beta chains as cytomegalovirus-associated.

Separation from the approximately 660-subject first cohort characterized the roughly 110-subject validation cohort, to which the donors belonged. For this clone: Its cognate antigen is unknown.

The germline V gene has CDR1 SGHTA and CDR2 FQGNSA. CDR3 size: 15 residues. V was pared by 2 bases and J by 2 bases, with 3 bases of the junction left unmatched. The protocol was immunoSEQ multiplex PCR, while the TCRdb copy is restricted to in-frame clones and leaves out a portion. The sample records approximately 50,000 clones, roughly 88% being singletons. Specimen: PBMCs. This TCR was recovered from a woman aged 25 to 39 in good health and CMV-seronegative. This rearrangement joins TRBV7-2 to TRBJ2-3; 8 positions agree with TRBD2. The CDR3 sequence is CASSLNSGTTDTQYF. CDR3 DNA sequence: TGTGCCAGCAGCTTAAATAGCGGGACCACAGATACGCAGTATTTT. The whole variable domain, filled in from reference TRBV7-2 and TRBJ2-3, reads GAGVSQSPSNKVTEKGKDVELRCDPISGHTALYWYRQSLGQGLEFLIYFQGNSAPDKSGLPSDRFSAERTGGSVSTLTIQRTQQEDSAVYLCASSLNSGTTDTQYFGPGTRLTVL.